These 10 T cell receptor beta chains originate from one sample sequenced in a study of cytomegalovirus exposure and HLA in healthy donors. PCR amplification relied on 60 Vbeta primers (plus 13 Jbeta primers). The protocol was immunoSEQ multiplex PCR, while the TCRdb copy is restricted to in-frame clones and leaves out a portion. This table holds about 150,000 clones, approximately 74% found once. The material sequenced was PBMCs. The receptors were gathered from a man aged 18 to 35 in good health and CMV-seronegative.

The chain uses TRBV7-2 and TRBJ2-7, with TRBD2 as a possible D gene (6 bases). V was pared by 1 base and J by 5 bases, with 15 bases between. CDR3 length equals 15 residues. From germline, CDR1 is SGHTA and CDR2 FQGNSA. The CDR3 DNA is TGTGCCAGCAGCTTAGTGATCGGCCGCGGGAACGAGCAGTACTTC. It specifies CASSLVIGRGNEQYF. Full variable domain (outside the CDR3, taken from reference TRBV7-2 and TRBJ2-7): GAGVSQSPSNKVTEKGKDVELRCDPISGHTALYWYRQSLGQGLEFLIYFQGNSAPDKSGLPSDRFSAERTGGSVSTLTIQRTQQEDSAVYLCASSLVIGRGNEQYFGPGTRLTVT.

The chain couples TRBV7-2 to TRBJ2-3; TRBD2 aligns across 8 bases. Germline V gene data show CDR1 as SGHTA and CDR2 as FQGNSA. The V gene end was trimmed by 4 bases and the J gene end by 6 bases; junction bases not matched to a gene: 12. This CDR3 is built from 16 residues. The DNA for the CDR3 is TGTGCCAGCAGCTCCCCCGGGACTAGTCAGGCCGATACGCAGTATTTT. Protein product: CASSSPGTSQADTQYF.

The chain combines TRBV27 with TRBJ1-1; TRBD1 matches at 8 bases. J lost 4 bases, V lost 3 bases, and 7 bases had no gene match. The germline V gene has CDR1 MNHEY and CDR2 SMNVEV (reference sequence). There are 15 residues in the CDR3. CDR3 nucleotide sequence: TGTGCCAGCAGTTTTTCCAATCAGGGGGCCACTGAAGCTTTCTTT. This encodes CASSFSNQGATEAFF.

The rearrangement uses TRBV7-9 and TRBJ1-2, with D unclear. The length of the CDR3 is 12 residues. The germline V and J ends were trimmed by 1 base and 8 bases, with 8 bases remaining between them. In germline, CDR1 is SEHNR, CDR2 FQNEAQ (reference sequence). The CDR3 protein is CASSLGPGGYTF. In DNA, the CDR3 is TGTGCCAGCAGCTTAGGCCCGGGGGGCTACACCTTC. Combining the CDR3 with reference TRBV7-9 and TRBJ1-2 gives the whole variable domain DTGVSQNPRHKITKRGQNVTFRCDPISEHNRLYWYRQTLGQGPEFLTYFQNEAQLEKSRLLSDRFSAERPKGSFSTLEIQRTEQGDSAMYLCASSLGPGGYTFGSGTRLTVV.

The chain couples TRBV7-2 to TRBJ2-3; 7 bases are a match to TRBD1. CDR1 is SGHTA, CDR2 FQGNSA, per germline. Trimming cost V 5 bases and J 4 bases; bases outside gene matches: 15. The CDR3 is 17 amino acids. The CDR3 is CASSPRRTGGGADTQYF. The CDR3 bases are TGTGCCAGCAGCCCCCGTAGGACAGGTGGTGGGGCAGATACGCAGTATTTT.

V and J are TRBV11-2 and TRBJ2-3, with unresolved D. V lost 3 bases and J 6 bases, leaving 7 bases between the germline ends. The CDR3 has 12 amino acids. Germline CDR1 and CDR2: SGHAT and FQNNGV. Here the CDR3 reads CASSFHLDTQYF. The CDR3 DNA follows: TGTGCCAGCAGCTTTCACTTGGATACGCAGTATTTT.

This clone was observed a handful of times. In DNA form, the CDR3 reads TGTGCCAGCAGTCCGGCAGGTTCCTACAATGAGCAGTTCTTC. This encodes CASSPAGSYNEQFF. The gene calls are TRBV9 and TRBJ2-1, with D uncertain. Germline CDR1 SGDLS, CDR2 YYNGEE. The germline V and J ends were trimmed by 5 bases and 1 base, with 10 bases remaining between them. This CDR3 is 14 amino acids long.

The J gene is TRBJ2-6, the V gene TRBV5-1; D gene unclear. The V end lost 0 bases, the J end lost 2 bases, and 6 bases lay between the germline ends. This CDR3 spans 15 amino acids. The germline V gene has CDR1 SGHRS and CDR2 YFSETQ. CDR3 sequence (DNA): TGCGCCAGCAGCTTGGGGCCTCCTGGGGCCAACGTCCTGACTTTC. Protein: CASSLGPPGANVLTF.

This clone has just one count. The genes are TRBV5-1 and TRBJ1-5, with D possibly TRBD1 on 5 matching bases. Germline V gene data show CDR1 as SGHRS and CDR2 as YFSETQ. V lost 0 bases, J lost 6 bases, and 10 bases lay in between. CDR3 length equals 14 residues. CDR3 DNA: TGCGCCAGCAGCTTGGTGGGGGAGGGTCAGCCCCAGCATTTT. Protein: CASSLVGEGQPQHF. The variable domain in full, with the rest retrieved from reference TRBV5-1 and TRBJ1-5, is KAGVTQTPRYLIKTRGQQVTLSCSPISGHRSVSWYQQTPGQGLQFLFEYFSETQRNKGNFPGRFSGRQFSNSRSEMNVSTLELGDSALYLCASSLVGEGQPQHFGDGTRLSIL.

This chain links TRBV11-2 with TRBJ2-7, with 7 positions matching TRBD2. There are 12 residues in the CDR3. Germline assignment: CDR1 SGHAT and CDR2 FQNNGV. V trimming: 1 base; J trimming: 7 bases; junction bases outside the gene matches: 1. CDR3 loop: CASSLARGEQYV. In DNA, the CDR3 is TGTGCCAGCAGCTTAGCGCGGGGGGAGCAGTACGTC.